This T cell receptor beta chain derives from a study of cytotoxic CD8 clonotypes in ibrutinib-treated CLL (TCRdb year 2021). As for the study more broadly: In this cohort, approximately 14 patients were treatment-naive and about a dozen were relapsed/refractory, while 17 to 18 had unmutated IGHV. The response samples were drawn at a median of roughly eleven months into treatment, with a range of roughly 6 to 36 months. An average of about 260,000 productive templates and 94,082 productive rearrangements was obtained per sample. Patients were still on ibrutinib when every remission and progressive disease sample was collected. Cryopreserved peripheral blood mononuclear cells were collected at three points: before therapy, at response, and at either sustained remission or disease progression. Longitudinal samples were obtainable from 26 of the 86 participants in the trial. Partial responses were observed in approximately 24 patients and complete responses in 2; after a median follow-up of 68 months, remission was maintained in about 15 patients and progression was observed in approximately 12.

Each clonotype received, on average, 10x coverage in deep resolution sequencing performed on a MiSeq, where the target depth lay between 1 in 1 million and 1 in 200,000 T cells. The immunoSEQ hsTCRB Kit was used to generate TCR beta libraries. The paper's processing steps were these. Data were analyzed with ImmunoSEQ Data Assistant and ImmunoSEQ Analyzer, with V, D and J genes assigned per IMGT definitions. Clonality, with values ranging from 0 to 1, was calculated as one minus the normalized Shannon entropy of productive rearrangement frequencies. Public clonotype analysis was restricted to overrepresented clonotypes comprising at least 0.05% of each patient's repertoire. Repertoires from some 13 age-matched healthy donors in immuneACCESS were used as clonality controls. Not all clones reach the TCRdb copy of this immuneACCESS table, which keeps in-frame sequences only. Checked studies attribute under half of the gap to unresolved V genes and leave the rest unexplained. V and J calls and clone size are copied from that table; D and trimming were computed from the DNA. The sample table shows around 140,000 clones, and approximately 80% are seen once. The ten largest account for roughly 7.2% of the sample.

Broader findings and caveats from the paper: Sampling times were not matched between patients in sustained remission and patients whose disease was progressing, and lymph node repertoires were not examined. Clonality increased at ibrutinib response, stayed stable in sustained remission, and fell back toward baseline at progression. Baseline clonality was found to be higher than that of age-matched healthy donors and was strongly correlated with circulating CD8+ T-cell counts. Public clonotypes were rare and either shrank or stayed stable during treatment, and the rise in clonality at ibrutinib response reflected expansion of private clonotypes.

For TCR beta library preparation, approximately 2 micrograms of genomic DNA were isolated from cryopreserved PBMCs. High-throughput TCR beta sequencing was performed on longitudinal blood samples from CLL patients receiving ibrutinib monotherapy. The patients took part in an open-label, single-center phase 2 trial of ibrutinib monotherapy. Points on this clone: The clone's antigen remains unknown. No base quality information exists; no much larger clone differs at one position.

CDR1 and CDR2 were assigned from the germline V gene as SQVTM and ANQGSEA. V trim: 3 bases; J trim: 7 bases; unmatched bases: 9. From cysteine to phenylalanine, the CDR3 is 15 amino acids long. Of the read, only the CDR3 DNA is kept; its 45 bases are in frame from base 1. The V gene is TRBV29-1 and the J gene is TRBJ1-2, with 12 bases in between that match TRBD1. This TCR derives from a human donor with chronic lymphocytic leukemia. The source was PBMCs, collected after 36 months of ibrutinib treatment. The CDR3 protein sequence reads: CSVDTTGTGGFGYTF. In nucleotides, the sequence is TGCAGCGTTGATACTACCGGGACAGGGGGCTTTGGCTACACCTTC.